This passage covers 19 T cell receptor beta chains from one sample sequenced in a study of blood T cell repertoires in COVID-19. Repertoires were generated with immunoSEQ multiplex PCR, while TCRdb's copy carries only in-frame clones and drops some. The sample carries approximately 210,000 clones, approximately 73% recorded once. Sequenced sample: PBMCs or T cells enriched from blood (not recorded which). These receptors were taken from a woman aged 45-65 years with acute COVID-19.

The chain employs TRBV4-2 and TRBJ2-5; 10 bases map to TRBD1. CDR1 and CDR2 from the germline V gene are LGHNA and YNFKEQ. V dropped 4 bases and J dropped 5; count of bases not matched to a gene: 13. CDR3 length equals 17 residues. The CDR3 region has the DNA TGTGCCAGCAGCCCGAACCGGGACAGGGGCACAGGGGAGACCCAGTACTTC. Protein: CASSPNRDRGTGETQYF.

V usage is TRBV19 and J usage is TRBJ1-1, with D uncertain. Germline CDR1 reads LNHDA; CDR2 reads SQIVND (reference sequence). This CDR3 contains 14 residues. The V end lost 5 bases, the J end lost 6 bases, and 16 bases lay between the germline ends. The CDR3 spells CASSRTVSFSEAFF. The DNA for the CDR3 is TGTGCCAGTAGTCGAACAGTTTCATTTTCTGAAGCTTTCTTT.

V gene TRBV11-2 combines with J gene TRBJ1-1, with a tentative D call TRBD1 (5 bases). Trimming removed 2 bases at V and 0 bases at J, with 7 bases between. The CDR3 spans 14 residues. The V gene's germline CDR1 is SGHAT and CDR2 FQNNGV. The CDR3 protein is CASSLQGMNTEAFF. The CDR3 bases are TGTGCCAGCAGCTTACAGGGTATGAACACTGAAGCTTTCTTT.

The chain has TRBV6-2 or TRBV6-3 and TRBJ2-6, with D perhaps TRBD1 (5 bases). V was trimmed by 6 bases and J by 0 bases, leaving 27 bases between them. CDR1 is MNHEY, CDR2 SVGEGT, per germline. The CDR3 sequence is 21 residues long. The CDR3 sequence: CASSLMPRQFFPDSGANVLTF. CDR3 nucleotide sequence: TGTGCCAGCAGCCTCATGCCCCGACAGTTTTTCCCCGACTCTGGGGCCAACGTCCTGACTTTC.

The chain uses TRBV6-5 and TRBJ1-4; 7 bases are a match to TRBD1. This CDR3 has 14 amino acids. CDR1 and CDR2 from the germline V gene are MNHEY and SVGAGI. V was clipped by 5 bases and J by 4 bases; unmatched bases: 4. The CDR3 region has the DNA TGTGCCAGCAGTCCGGGACAGTTTAATGAAAAACTGTTTTTT. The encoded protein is CASSPGQFNEKLFF.

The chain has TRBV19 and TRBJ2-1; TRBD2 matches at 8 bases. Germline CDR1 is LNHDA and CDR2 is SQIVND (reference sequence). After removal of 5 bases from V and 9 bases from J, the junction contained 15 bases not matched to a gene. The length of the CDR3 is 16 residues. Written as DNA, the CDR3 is TGTGCCAGTAGTGCCTTATCTGGCGGGGGGCCGGGTGAGCAGTTCTTC. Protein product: CASSALSGGGPGEQFF.

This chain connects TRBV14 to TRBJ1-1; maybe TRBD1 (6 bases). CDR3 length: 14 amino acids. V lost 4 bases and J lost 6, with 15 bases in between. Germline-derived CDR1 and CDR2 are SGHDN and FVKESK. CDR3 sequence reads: CASSLTGRWAEAFF. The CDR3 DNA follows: TGTGCCAGCAGCCTAACAGGGAGATGGGCTGAAGCTTTCTTT.

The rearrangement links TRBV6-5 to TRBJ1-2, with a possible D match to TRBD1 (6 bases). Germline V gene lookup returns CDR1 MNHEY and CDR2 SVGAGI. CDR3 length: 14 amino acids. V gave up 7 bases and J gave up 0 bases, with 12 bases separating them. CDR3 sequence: CASISGHSNYGYTF. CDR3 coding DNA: TGTGCCAGCATATCGGGACACTCTAACTATGGCTACACCTTC.

CDR3 in amino acids: CASSLGQGINTGELFF. For the CDR3, the DNA is TGTGCCAGCAGCTTAGGACAGGGGATCAACACCGGGGAGCTGTTTTTT. V and J are TRBV11-2 and TRBJ2-2; TRBD1 matches 8 bases. The germline CDR1 and CDR2 sequences are SGHAT and FQNNGV. J gave up 2 bases and V 1 base, and 3 bases lay outside the gene matches. There are 16 residues in the CDR3.

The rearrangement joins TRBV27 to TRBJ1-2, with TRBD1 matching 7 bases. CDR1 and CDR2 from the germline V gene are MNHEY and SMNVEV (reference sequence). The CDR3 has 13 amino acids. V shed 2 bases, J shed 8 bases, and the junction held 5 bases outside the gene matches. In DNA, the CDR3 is TGTGCCAGCAGTTTAGACAGGGCTTACGGCTACACCTTC. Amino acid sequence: CASSLDRAYGYTF.

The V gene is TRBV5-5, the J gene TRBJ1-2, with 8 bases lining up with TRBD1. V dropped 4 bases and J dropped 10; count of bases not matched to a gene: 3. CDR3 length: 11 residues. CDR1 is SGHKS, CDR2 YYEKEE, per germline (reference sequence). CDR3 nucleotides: TGTGCCAGCAGCGTGGACAGGGCCTACACCTTC. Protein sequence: CASSVDRAYTF.

For the CDR3, the DNA is TGTGCCAGCAGCTTTTTGGCAGGTCAGAGCACTGAAGCTTTCTTT. This translates into CASSFLAGQSTEAFF. The gene calls are TRBV7-6 and TRBJ1-1; D is undetermined. This CDR3 spans 15 amino acids. Germline V gene lookup returns CDR1 SGHVS and CDR2 FNYEAQ. The V end lost 3 bases, the J end lost 4 bases, and 15 bases lay between the germline ends.

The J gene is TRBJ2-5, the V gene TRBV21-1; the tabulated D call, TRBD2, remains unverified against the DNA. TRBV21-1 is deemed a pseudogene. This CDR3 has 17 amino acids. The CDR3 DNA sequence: TGTGCCAGCATCCCAGGGTGGGCTAGCGGGCCTCAAGAGACCCAGTACTTC. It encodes CASIPGWASGPQETQYF.

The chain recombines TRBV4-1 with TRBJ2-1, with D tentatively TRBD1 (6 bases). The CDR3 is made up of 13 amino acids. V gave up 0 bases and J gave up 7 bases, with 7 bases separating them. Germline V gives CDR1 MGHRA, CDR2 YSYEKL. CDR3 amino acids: CASSQDTGNEQFF. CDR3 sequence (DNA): TGCGCCAGCAGCCAAGATACAGGGAATGAGCAGTTCTTC.

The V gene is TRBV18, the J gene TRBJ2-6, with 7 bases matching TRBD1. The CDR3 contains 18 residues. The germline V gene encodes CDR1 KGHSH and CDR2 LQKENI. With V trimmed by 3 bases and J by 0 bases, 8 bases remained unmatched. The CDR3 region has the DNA TGTGCCAGCTCACCCCCGGGACAGTCACCCTCTGGGGCCAACGTCCTGACTTTC. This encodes CASSPPGQSPSGANVLTF.

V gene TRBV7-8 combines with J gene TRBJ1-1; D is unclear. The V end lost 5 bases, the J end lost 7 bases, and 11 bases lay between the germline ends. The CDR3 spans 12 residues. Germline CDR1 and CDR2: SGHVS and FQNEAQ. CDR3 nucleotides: TGTGCCAGCAGCCAGACAAGACATGAAGCTTTCTTT. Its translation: CASSQTRHEAFF.

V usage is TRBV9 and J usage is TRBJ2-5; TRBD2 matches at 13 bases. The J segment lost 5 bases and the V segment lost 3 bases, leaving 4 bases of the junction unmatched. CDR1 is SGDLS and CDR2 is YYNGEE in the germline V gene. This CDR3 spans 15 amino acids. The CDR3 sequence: CASSATSGGAETQYF. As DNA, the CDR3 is TGTGCCAGCAGCGCCACTAGCGGGGGGGCGGAGACCCAGTACTTC.

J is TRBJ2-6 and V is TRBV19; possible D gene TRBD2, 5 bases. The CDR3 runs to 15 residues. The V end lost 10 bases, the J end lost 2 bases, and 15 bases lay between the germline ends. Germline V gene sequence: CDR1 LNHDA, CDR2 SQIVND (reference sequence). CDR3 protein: CATLAWATGANVLTF. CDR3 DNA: TGTGCCACCCTAGCTTGGGCAACTGGGGCCAACGTCCTGACTTTC.

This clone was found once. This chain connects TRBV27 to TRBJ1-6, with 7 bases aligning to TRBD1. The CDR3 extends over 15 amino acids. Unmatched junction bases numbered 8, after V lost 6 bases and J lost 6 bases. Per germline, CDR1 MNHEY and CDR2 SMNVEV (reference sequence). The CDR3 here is CASSPFRGSNSPLHF. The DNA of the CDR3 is TGTGCCAGCAGCCCCTTCAGGGGGTCTAATTCACCCCTCCACTTT.